In its sample, the clone carrying this T cell receptor (beta chain) was seen once. What it binds is unknown. The data originate from a study of beta chain features in type 1 diabetes. General study points: Moderate yet significant TCRB CDR3 shortening was seen in Type 1 diabetes patients in all four CD4+ subsets. Because the template was cDNA, high-expressing cells might be over-represented.

The study reverse transcribed the entire isolated RNA, so it sequenced expressed TCRB transcripts. Stem cell-like memory T cell samples underwent survey-depth immunoSEQ sequencing. They averaged roughly 1 million reads. TCRdb keeps only in-frame clones here, not all; method: immunoSEQ multiplex PCR. This sample has approximately 58,000 clones, with around 60% found just once. CD45RO/CCR7/CD25/CD127/CD95/CD27 sorting isolated CD4+ naive, central memory, regulatory and stem cell-like memory cells. CDR3 length equals 14 residues. Trimming removed 6 bases at V and 5 bases at J, with 16 bases between. Germline values: CDR1 MNHNY, CDR2 SVGAGI (reference sequence).

This TCR was recovered from a woman in her 30s with type 1 diabetes. The V gene is TRBV6-6, the J gene TRBJ2-5; tentative D call: TRBD1 (6 bases). What was sequenced was stem cell memory CD4+ T cells from blood. The CDR3 loop reads CASRERQARETQYF. In DNA, the CDR3 is TGTGCCAGCAGAGAACGACAGGCTCGGGAGACCCAGTACTTC.